One and the same sample provided the 9 T cell receptor beta chains below, sequenced in a study of molecular identifiers for immune sequencing clone quantification (dated by TCRdb to the late 2010s). Library preparation employed PCR. Sequencing instrument: Illumina HiSeq 4000. TCRdb redid the processing of the public reads, applying fastp at Q25 and MiXCR, and retained in-frame beta chains. When rows share a CDR3 protein, they turn into one entry using the most common DNA and genes. The sample has about 640,000 distinct CDR3 sequences on record, approximately 20% of them singletons. Around 0.9% of the sample goes to the ten largest clones. The sample consisted of naive CD8+ T cells from blood, with Jurkat cell RNA spiked in. The sample's cell subset or site label, in plain terms: FACS-sorted CD8+CD4-CCR7+CD45RA+ naive T cells. The receptors stem from a human donor in good health. Some libraries in this study had Jurkat cell RNA spiked in.

This clonotype was recorded at least ten times. The chain has TRBV29-1 and TRBJ2-1; 14 bases match TRBD2. This CDR3 is built from 18 residues. V lost 4 bases and J lost 4; bases outside the gene matches: 12. Germline V gives CDR1 SQVTM, CDR2 ANQGSEA. Here the CDR3 reads CSVGLSRGLAGGYNEQFF. DNA for the CDR3: TGCAGCGTTGGTCTGTCTCGAGGACTAGCGGGGGGATACAATGAGCAGTTCTTC.

This clonotype was detected ten times or more. The chain is built from TRBV9 and TRBJ2-5; D tentatively fits TRBD1 or TRBD2 (6 bases each). The V end was cut by 2 bases, the J end by 5 bases, with 16 bases between. This CDR3 is built from 15 residues. Germline V gives CDR1 SGDLS, CDR2 YYNGEE. CDR3 nucleotide sequence: TGTGCCAGCAGCGTGAAAGGGGGGTCTGGCGAGACCCAGTACTTC. Its translation is CASSVKGGSGETQYF.

This clonotype has a count of ten or more. The chain has TRBV20-1 and TRBJ1-4; the match to TRBD1 covers 9 bases. The CDR3 is made up of 17 amino acids. CDR1 and CDR2 (germline): DFQATT, SNEGSKA (reference sequence). The trim removed 0 bases at V and 4 bases at J, leaving 9 bases unmatched. The CDR3 here is CSARDTEGTGLNEKLFF. The CDR3 coding sequence is TGCAGTGCTAGAGATACCGAAGGGACAGGGCTTAATGAAAAACTGTTTTTT.

Turning to this clonotype: Since a much larger clone is just one base distant, this may be a read error. This sequence joins TRBV6-2 or TRBV6-3 and TRBJ2-3; D is possibly TRBD1 or TRBD2 (5 bases each). The germline gives CDR1 MNHEY, CDR2 SVGEGT. This CDR3 has 19 amino acids. The CDR3 nucleotides read TGTGCCAGCAGTTACTCACCGCTAAATACCGCTTCTAGCACAGGTACGCAGTATTTT. Protein sequence: CASSYSPLNTASSTGTQYF.

This clonotype has a handful of counts. The chain links TRBV12-3 or TRBV12-4 to TRBJ2-2, with TRBD2 matching over 7 bases. V gave up 6 bases and J gave up 4 bases; unmatched junction bases: 8. This CDR3 spans 15 amino acids. This CDR3 is CASSPLAAPTGELFF. The DNA of the CDR3 is TGTGCCAGCAGCCCCCTAGCGGCCCCCACCGGGGAGCTGTTTTTT.

CDR3 sequence: CASSEKQPNQPQHF. CDR3 in DNA: TGTGCCAGCAGTGAAAAACAGCCCAATCAGCCCCAGCATTTT. The chain joins TRBV2 to TRBJ1-5; no definite D call. The ends were cut back, 2 bases at V and 3 bases at J, with 8 bases in the middle. The CDR3 consists of 14 residues. CDR1 and CDR2 from the germline V gene are SNHLY and FYNNEI.

This clonotype has a count of ten or more. The V gene is TRBV3-1, the J gene TRBJ2-5, with D possibly matching TRBD1 (5 bases). Looked up from germline, CDR1 is LGHDT and CDR2 is YNNKEL (reference sequence). The V end was cut by 0 bases, the J end by 5 bases, with 13 bases between. The CDR3 sequence is 15 residues long. CDR3 bases: TGTGCCAGCAGCCAAGATCAAGGCAGGGCGGAGACCCAGTACTTC. This encodes CASSQDQGRAETQYF.

On this clonotype: A much larger clone differs from this one at a single base, so this may be a read error. The gene calls are TRBV20-1 and TRBJ1-4; tentatively, D is TRBD1 (6 bases). This CDR3 comprises 15 residues. Per the germline V gene, CDR1 is DFQATT and CDR2 is SNEGSKA (reference sequence). CDR3 amino acids: CSARDYRETNENLFF. DNA of the CDR3: TGCAGTGCTAGAGATTACAGGGAAACTAATGAAAACCTGTTTTTT.

Of note for this clonotype: This may be a read error, as it is one base from a much larger clone. V is TRBV11-2 and J is TRBJ1-6, with TRBD1 identical over 8 bases. This CDR3 contains 16 residues. Germline loops: CDR1 SGHAT, CDR2 FQNNGV. The CDR3 nucleotides read TGTGCCAGCAGCTTCACAGGGGGACCCTATAATCCACCCCTCCACTTT. Protein sequence: CASSFTGGPYNPPLHF.